This TCR beta chain was captured in a study of CD4+ T cells in melanoma. Concerning this clone itself: Its antigen is still unknown.

Whole-study findings and limits: Reportedly, melanoma neoantigen-specific CD4+ T cells showed varied differentiation states. A reported correlation linked neoantigen-specific CD4+ T cells to CD8+, macrophage and B cell function.

Assay used: immunoSEQ multiplex PCR; TCRdb lists only in-frame clones, some missing. Here the sample spans over 130,000 clones, roughly 91% being singletons. The CDR3 length is 15 residues. J lost 5 bases, V lost 2 bases, and 4 bases had no gene match. CDR1 and CDR2 (germline): SGHVS, FQNEAQ. The receptor comes from a human donor with melanoma. V gene TRBV7-8 combines with J gene TRBJ2-2; 8 bases line up with TRBD2. DNA of the CDR3: TGTGCCAGCAGCTTACTGGTAGCGGGGACCGGGGAGCTGTTTTTT. Translation gives CASSLLVAGTGELFF.